The rows below give T cell receptor beta chains drawn from one sample of a study of T-cell reconstitution after alpha-beta-depleted transplantation in children. TCRdb used MiXCR to reprocess the PCR reads, holding one entry per CDR3 protein. The sample lists about 610,000 distinct CDR3 sequences; roughly a tenth were seen once. The sample in question was PBMCs from the stem cell graft donor, obtained from the stem cell graft. The source is a human donor who donated a stem cell graft to a child with acute myeloid leukemia. The conserved cysteine and the conserved F or W are not part of the CDR3 here. Clone size is stated in some rows and not others, as once, few, many or a class when expanded.

v_call clone_size cdr3_aa
TRBV18 NA ASSPGIGELF
TRBV12-3/TRBV12-4 many ASSLKLREQF
TRBV18 many ASSPRDSGYNEQF
TRBV7-8 NA ASSKTSGRFEQY
TRBV10-3 many ASTGTGDGELF
TRBV9 few ASSESLGTSGRTEQY
TRBV3-1 NA ASSTARTGSLQH
TRBV7-6 NA ASSPIGGPGANVLT
TRBV20-1 many SATPGTSGYNEQF
TRBV27 few ASRTGQINQPQH
TRBV7-3 few ASSLGQLNSPLH
TRBV15 NA ATSRALVGETQY
TRBV7-9 few ASSLDMGTEAF
TRBV12-3/TRBV12-4 few ASSPRVGGLRTDTQY
TRBV20-1 few SARAFGGLAGVYNEQF
TRBV7-2 few ASSLRDRGAF
TRBV5-1 many ASSLMDSGYT
TRBV20-1 few SAQTSGRWNEQF
TRBV28 many ASSEDTQY
TRBV7-8 few ASSLDPNEKLF
TRBV5-6 NA ASSLPGGATGELF
TRBV14 few ASSQEYQETQY
TRBV29-1 many SVGGPPTGELF
TRBV29-1 NA SVEAKGALYEQY
TRBV28 NA ASSLSGLAGVGNEQF